A single sample gave rise to the 7 T cell receptor beta chains below, sequenced in a study of blood T cells in healthy people across ages. A second PCR, run for about 6 to 11 cycles, used a sample-barcoded 5' primer plus a J-beta primer mix. In TCRdb, the 5' RACE reads were re-called with MiXCR into one record per CDR3 protein. The sample includes roughly 1.5 million distinct CDR3 sequences, around 40% of them seen just once. Sequences were obtained from blood. The source is a woman in her late teens or twenties in good health.

This rearrangement joins TRBV4-1 to TRBJ2-5; no firm D call. This CDR3 is built from 14 residues. V lost 8 bases, J lost 11 bases, and 24 bases lay in between. The germline V gene has CDR1 MGHRA and CDR2 YSYEKL. The CDR3 here is CASGSRISLNEQYF. The CDR3 DNA sequence: TGCGCCAGCGGCTCTCGGATCTCCCTTAATGAGCAGTACTTC.

This clonotype was counted only a few times. V is TRBV7-8 and J is TRBJ2-7; D gene unclear. The length of the CDR3 is 15 residues. Germline CDR1 SGHVS, CDR2 FQNEAQ. V shed 1 base and J shed 0 bases, with 10 bases lying between them. For the CDR3, the DNA is TGTGCCAGCAGCTTAGGGCGGTGGGTCTCCTACGAGCAGTACTTC. Translating it yields CASSLGRWVSYEQYF. The full variable domain, completed using reference TRBV7-8 and TRBJ2-7, is GAGVSQSPRYKVAKRGQDVALRCDPISGHVSLFWYQQALGQGPEFLTYFQNEAQLDKSGLPSDRFFAERPEGSVSTLKIQRTQQEDSAVYLCASSLGRWVSYEQYFGPGTRLTVT.

The V call is TRBV6-2 or TRBV6-3, the J call TRBJ1-1, with TRBD1 as a possible D gene (6 bases). V gave up 0 bases and J gave up 1 base, with 15 bases separating them. Germline V lookup: CDR1 MNHEY, CDR2 SVGEGT. The CDR3 runs 17 residues. DNA of the CDR3: TGTGCCAGCAGTTACTCCTCTAGTTGGACAGCGAACACTGAAGCTTTCTTT. This sequence encodes CASSYSSSWTANTEAFF.

The chain recombines TRBV4-1 with TRBJ2-1; no clear D. The last part of the DNA fits TRBJ2-7 better; the J call may be wrong. Germline V CDR1 and CDR2: MGHRA, YSYEKL. There are 15 residues in the CDR3. The CDR3 loop reads CASSQEGRFHNEQYF. CDR3 nucleotides: TGCGCCAGCAGCCAAGAGGGCAGATTCCACAATGAGCAGTACTTC.

The chain carries TRBV20-1 and TRBJ1-5; D is uncertain. The germline V and J ends were trimmed by 3 bases and 4 bases, with 7 bases remaining between them. Per the germline V gene, CDR1 is DFQATT and CDR2 is SNEGSKA (reference sequence). The CDR3 length is 12 residues. The CDR3 here is CSAREVNQPQHF. CDR3 coding DNA: TGCAGTGCTAGGGAAGTGAATCAGCCCCAGCATTTT.

Comment on this clonotype: This may arise from a read error, as a much more abundant clone is one base away. The gene calls are TRBV6-1 and TRBJ1-2; no clear D gene. The CDR3 is made up of 12 amino acids. V lost 6 bases and J 1 base, leaving 6 bases between the germline ends. The V gene's germline CDR1 is MNHNS and CDR2 SASEGT. CDR3 loop: CASRQVNYGYTF. The CDR3 DNA follows: TGTGCCAGCAGGCAGGTTAACTATGGCTACACCTTC.

This clonotype was counted only a few times. The J gene is TRBJ2-1, the V gene TRBV20-1; 7 bases agree with TRBD2. Germline CDR1 is DFQATT and CDR2 is SNEGSKA (reference sequence). The CDR3 has 14 amino acids. V lost 3 bases to trimming and J lost 5 bases; unmatched junction nucleotides: 7. CDR3 region: CSASRSSGHNEQFF. For the CDR3, the DNA is TGCAGTGCTAGCCGTAGTAGCGGGCACAATGAGCAGTTCTTC.